A selection of T cell receptor beta chains follows, all from one sample in a study of blood T cells in healthy people across ages. TCRdb independently ran MiXCR on the 5' RACE reads; one entry per CDR3 protein. Of roughly 1 million distinct CDR3 sequences listed, 20% to 25% are singletons. A further study also used this sample, focusing on T cells of mothers and their children.

Sequenced input: blood. The source of these receptors is a girl aged 2-15 years in good health. Each CDR3 is given with its conserved first and last residue. The order of the fields is D gene, J gene, clone size, V gene, CDR3 DNA, CDR3 protein. The D gene is left open where the match is weak. Size is omitted from some rows. Given values are once, few, many or a class for expanded clones.

d_gene: NA; j_gene: TRBJ2-1; abundance: NA; v_gene: TRBV2; CDR3nt: TGTGCCAGCAGGGTTAACCAGGGTATTGATTTGAACAATGAGCAGTTCTTC; CDR3aa: CASRVNQGIDLNNEQFF
d_gene: NA; j_gene: TRBJ2-3; abundance: few; v_gene: TRBV7-2; CDR3nt: TGTGCCAGCAGCTTAGACCCAAACACAGATACGCAGTATTTT; CDR3aa: CASSLDPNTDTQYF
d_gene: TRBD2; j_gene: TRBJ2-1; abundance: NA; v_gene: TRBV7-8; CDR3nt: TGTGCCAGCAGCTTGGAAGTAGCGGGGGGAACTTACAATGAGCAGTTCTTC; CDR3aa: CASSLEVAGGTYNEQFF
d_gene: NA; j_gene: TRBJ2-1; abundance: NA; v_gene: TRBV11-1; CDR3nt: TGTGCCAGCACCTTGGGTCGGGGCTCCTACAATGAGCAGTTCTTC; CDR3aa: CASTLGRGSYNEQFF
d_gene: TRBD2; j_gene: TRBJ2-1; abundance: NA; v_gene: TRBV9; CDR3nt: TGTGCCAGCAGCGTAGAGTTGCTAGCGGACAATGAGCAGTTCTTC; CDR3aa: CASSVELLADNEQFF
d_gene: NA; j_gene: TRBJ1-1; abundance: few; v_gene: TRBV7-9; CDR3nt: TGTGCCAGCAGCAGTGAAGACAGGAGCACTGAAGCTTTCTTT; CDR3aa: CASSSEDRSTEAFF
d_gene: NA; j_gene: TRBJ1-2; abundance: NA; v_gene: TRBV7-9; CDR3nt: TGTGCCAGCAGCTTAGATCGTCTGGTCTATGGCTACACCTTC; CDR3aa: CASSLDRLVYGYTF
d_gene: NA; j_gene: TRBJ1-4; abundance: NA; v_gene: TRBV3-1; CDR3nt: TGTGCCAGCAGCCAAGAAGGATCAGAAAAACTGTTTTTT; CDR3aa: CASSQEGSEKLFF
d_gene: NA; j_gene: TRBJ2-6; abundance: NA; v_gene: TRBV10-2; CDR3nt: TGCGCCAGCAGTGAATTCTTAGAGGGATCCGGGGCCAACGTCCTGACTTTC; CDR3aa: CASSEFLEGSGANVLTF
d_gene: NA; j_gene: TRBJ2-7; abundance: NA; v_gene: TRBV20-1; CDR3nt: TGCAGTGCTAGAGATTTTTTCTCTCAGCCCTACGAGCAGTACTTC; CDR3aa: CSARDFFSQPYEQYF
d_gene: NA; j_gene: TRBJ2-7; abundance: few; v_gene: TRBV19; CDR3nt: TGTGCCAGTAGTAAAACTTCATGGGACTACGAGCAGTACTTC; CDR3aa: CASSKTSWDYEQYF
d_gene: NA; j_gene: TRBJ2-7; abundance: many; v_gene: TRBV5-1; CDR3nt: TGTGCCAGCAGTCCGGACAGAGCTTCCTACGAGCAGTACTTC; CDR3aa: CASSPDRASYEQYF
d_gene: NA; j_gene: TRBJ2-7; abundance: NA; v_gene: TRBV7-9; CDR3nt: TGTGCCAGCAGCTTAACGGCCGCGGGGTTCTCCTACGAGCAGTACTTC; CDR3aa: CASSLTAAGFSYEQYF
d_gene: NA; j_gene: TRBJ2-7; abundance: few; v_gene: TRBV5-1; CDR3nt: TGCGCCAGCAAACTCGTTAGTCCTCTAGTAACAGGGAGGGGGGACGAGCAGTACTTC; CDR3aa: CASKLVSPLVTGRGDEQYF
d_gene: NA; j_gene: TRBJ1-2; abundance: NA; v_gene: TRBV7-9; CDR3nt: TGTGCCAGCAGCTTAGACGGAACCCGCTCACTTAACTATGGCTACACCTTC; CDR3aa: CASSLDGTRSLNYGYTF
d_gene: NA; j_gene: TRBJ2-1; abundance: NA; v_gene: TRBV9; CDR3nt: TGTGCCGAGAGGTCGCGGACAGTTCCCTTCCCCTACAATGAGCAGTTCTTC; CDR3aa: CAERSRTVPFPYNEQFF
d_gene: TRBD2; j_gene: TRBJ2-7; abundance: NA; v_gene: TRBV20-1; CDR3nt: TGCAGTGCTGATCGGGCTAGCGGCTACGAGCAGTACTTC; CDR3aa: CSADRASGYEQYF